The 13 T cell receptor beta chains below come from one sample, sequenced in a study of identical twins. From the 5' RACE reads, TCRdb called clonotypes with MiXCR, one entry per CDR3 protein. This table holds about 720,000 distinct CDR3 sequences, around a sixth found once. These same data were also listed under a study on T cells expressing NK-cell markers.

The material sequenced was PBMCs. Receptors were obtained from a woman between 18 and 29 years old in good health.

In this sample, this clonotype turned up a few times. The DNA for the CDR3 is TGTGCCAGCAGGCCCAGGACAGCTTCGACCTACAATGAGCAGTTCTTC. This translates into CASRPRTASTYNEQFF. The J gene is TRBJ2-1, the V gene TRBV27; perhaps TRBD1 as D (6 bases). CDR1 and CDR2 (germline): MNHEY, SMNVEV (reference sequence). The CDR3 extends over 16 amino acids. The V gene lost 6 bases and the J gene lost 2 bases, with 17 bases spanning the gap.

This clonotype was seen a few times. Its ends do not fully match the called genes, so a read error is possible. J is TRBJ2-3 and V is TRBV7-2; TRBD2 might be the D (5 bases). This CDR3 is built from 14 residues. Germline V gene sequence: CDR1 SGHTA, CDR2 FQGNSA. The CDR3 DNA is TGTGCCAGCAGCGTAGCGTCTAGCACAGATACGCAGTATTTT. Protein sequence: CASSVASSTDTQYF.

This clonotype showed up many times. The V call is TRBV12-3 or TRBV12-4, the J call TRBJ2-1; no firm D call. V shed 1 base and J shed 8 bases, with 9 bases lying between them. CDR3 size: 13 residues. The CDR3 reads CASSLDEFDEQFF. The CDR3, as DNA: TGTGCCAGCAGTTTAGACGAGTTTGATGAGCAGTTCTTC.

The table lists this clonotype with a few counts. This chain links TRBV9 with TRBJ2-2; the D is unclear. The germline V gene encodes CDR1 SGDLS and CDR2 YYNGEE. CDR3 length: 13 residues. Trimming removed 0 bases from V and 6 bases from J, with 6 bases in between. As DNA, the CDR3 is TGTGCCAGCAGCGTAGCTACCCCCGGGGAGCTGTTTTTT. Its protein is CASSVATPGELFF.

In this sample, this clonotype turned up a few times. CDR3 protein: CASSLIQDSGANVLTF. CDR3 nucleotide sequence: TGCGCCAGCAGCTTGATACAGGACTCTGGGGCCAACGTCCTGACTTTC. The chain has TRBV5-1 and TRBJ2-6; TRBD1 might be the D (5 bases). The V gene's germline CDR1 is SGHRS and CDR2 YFSETQ. V was cut by 1 base and J by 0 bases, with 8 bases left in between. The CDR3 has 16 residues.

The chain joins TRBV29-1 to TRBJ1-1; tentative D call: TRBD1 (6 bases). CDR1 is SQVTM and CDR2 is ANQGSEA in the germline V gene. V gave up 5 bases and J gave up 5 bases, with 15 bases separating them. This CDR3 has 13 residues. The CDR3: CSVTYLGGTEAFF. The CDR3 coding sequence is TGCAGCGTTACCTACCTAGGGGGGACTGAAGCTTTCTTT.

The rearrangement links TRBV27 to TRBJ2-7; 8 bases map to TRBD1. Trimming took 2 bases from V and 0 from J; bases not matched to a gene: 3. CDR1 is MNHEY and CDR2 is SMNVEV in the germline V gene (reference sequence). There are 15 residues in the CDR3. This chain's CDR3 is CASSLVDRVSYEQYF. CDR3 DNA sequence: TGTGCCAGCAGTTTAGTGGACAGGGTCTCCTACGAGCAGTACTTC.

The CDR3 region is CASSLGVSGTGTQYF. The CDR3 DNA follows: TGTGCCAGCAGTTTAGGGGTTAGCGGGACCGGTACGCAGTATTTT. The chain combines TRBV12-3 or TRBV12-4 with TRBJ2-3; 8 bases are a match to TRBD2. V shed 1 base, J shed 8 bases, and the junction held 8 bases outside the gene matches. The CDR3 is made up of 15 amino acids.

The chain employs TRBV29-1 and TRBJ2-5, with 8 bases lining up with TRBD2. The germline V gene has CDR1 SQVTM and CDR2 ANQGSEA. The CDR3 contains 13 residues. With 3 bases clipped from V and 5 bases from J, the junction kept 5 bases outside the gene matches. Here the CDR3 reads CSVEGLGGETQYF. The CDR3 region has the DNA TGCAGCGTTGAGGGACTAGGAGGGGAGACCCAGTACTTC.

The chain is built from TRBV2 and TRBJ2-5; D is ambiguous. Per the germline V gene, CDR1 is SNHLY and CDR2 is FYNNEI. There are 11 residues in the CDR3. The V end lost 7 bases, the J end lost 2 bases, and 5 bases lay between the germline ends. The CDR3 protein is CASKGQETQYF. The CDR3 bases are TGTGCCAGCAAAGGGCAAGAGACCCAGTACTTC.

This clonotype was seen a few times. The chain carries TRBV20-1 and TRBJ2-7; 7 bases align to TRBD2. The V and J ends lost 5 bases and 2 bases, in that order; junction bases with no gene match: 9. Germline CDR1 is DFQATT and CDR2 is SNEGSKA (reference sequence). CDR3 length: 14 residues. This CDR3 reads CSAARGGPAYEQYF. CDR3 coding DNA: TGCAGTGCTGCAAGGGGAGGGCCGGCCTACGAGCAGTACTTC.

This chain joins TRBV7-8 and TRBJ2-1, with 7 bases that match TRBD2. This CDR3 has 12 residues. The ends lost 3 bases at V and 12 bases at J; junction bases unmatched: 5. CDR1 and CDR2 from the germline V gene are SGHVS and FQNEAQ. In DNA, the CDR3 is TGTGCCAGCAGCTTTGCGGGACTACTGCAGTTCTTC. This codes for CASSFAGLLQFF.

The chain carries TRBV6-2 or TRBV6-3 and TRBJ1-6, with 11 bases fitting TRBD1. This CDR3 has 12 residues. V trimming: 8 bases; J trimming: 11 bases; junction bases outside the gene matches: 2. Germline V gives CDR1 MNHEY, CDR2 SVGEGT. CDR3: CASGTGGTPLHF. The DNA of the CDR3 is TGTGCCAGCGGGACAGGGGGAACACCCCTCCACTTT.